This T cell receptor (beta chain) came from a study of blood T cell repertoires in COVID-19. The CDR3 is 15 residues long. The germline CDR1 and CDR2 sequences are MNHNS and SASEGT. Trimming removed 3 bases from V and 5 bases from J; junction bases left unmatched: 3. Profiled with immunoSEQ multiplex PCR; TCRdb holds only in-frame clones, not every one. The sample contains some 270,000 clones, approximately 85% of which appear only once. Input material: PBMCs or T cells enriched from blood (not recorded which). This clonotype was obtained from a woman in her fifties or sixties with acute COVID-19. The chain links TRBV6-1 to TRBJ1-6, with 8 nucleotides matching TRBD1. The CDR3 region is CASSDGQGNNSPLHF. As DNA, the CDR3 is TGTGCCAGCAGTGACGGACAGGGTAATAATTCACCCCTCCACTTT.